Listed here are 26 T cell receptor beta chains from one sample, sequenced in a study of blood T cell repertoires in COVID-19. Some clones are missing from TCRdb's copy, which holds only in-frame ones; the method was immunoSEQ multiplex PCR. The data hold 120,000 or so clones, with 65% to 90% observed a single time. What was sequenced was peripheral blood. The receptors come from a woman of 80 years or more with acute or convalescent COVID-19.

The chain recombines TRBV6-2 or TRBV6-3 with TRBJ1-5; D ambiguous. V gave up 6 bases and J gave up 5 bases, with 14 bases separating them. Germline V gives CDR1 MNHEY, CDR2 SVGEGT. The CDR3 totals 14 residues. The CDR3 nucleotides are TGTGCCAGCAGCGGGCCAACGAGAGATCAGCCCCAGCATTTT. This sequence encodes CASSGPTRDQPQHF.

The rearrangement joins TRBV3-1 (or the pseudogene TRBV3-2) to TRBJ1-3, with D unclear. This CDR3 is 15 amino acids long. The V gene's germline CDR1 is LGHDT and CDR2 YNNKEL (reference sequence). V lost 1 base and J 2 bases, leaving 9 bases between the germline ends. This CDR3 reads CASSQATSPGNTIYF. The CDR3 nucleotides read TGTGCCAGCAGCCAAGCAACGAGCCCTGGAAACACCATATATTTT.

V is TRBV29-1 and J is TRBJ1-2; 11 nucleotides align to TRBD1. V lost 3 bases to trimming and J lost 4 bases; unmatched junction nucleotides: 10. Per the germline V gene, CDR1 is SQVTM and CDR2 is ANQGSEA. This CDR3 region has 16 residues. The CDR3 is CSVESLWDRGGYGYTF. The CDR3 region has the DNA TGCAGCGTTGAGAGTCTCTGGGACAGGGGGGGCTATGGCTACACCTTC.

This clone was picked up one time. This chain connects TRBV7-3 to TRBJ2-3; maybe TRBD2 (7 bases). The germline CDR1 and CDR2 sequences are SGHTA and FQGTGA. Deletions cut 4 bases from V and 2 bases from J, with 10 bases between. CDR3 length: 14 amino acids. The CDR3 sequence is CASSSGDYTDTQYF. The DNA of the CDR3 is TGTGCCAGCAGCTCAGGGGACTACACAGATACGCAGTATTTT.

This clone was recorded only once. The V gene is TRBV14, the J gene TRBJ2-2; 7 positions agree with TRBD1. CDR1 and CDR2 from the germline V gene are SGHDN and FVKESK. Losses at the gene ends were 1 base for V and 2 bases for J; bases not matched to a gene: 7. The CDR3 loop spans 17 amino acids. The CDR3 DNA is TGTGCCAGCAGCCAAGGATACGGGACAGTTAACACCGGGGAGCTGTTTTTT. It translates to CASSQGYGTVNTGELFF.

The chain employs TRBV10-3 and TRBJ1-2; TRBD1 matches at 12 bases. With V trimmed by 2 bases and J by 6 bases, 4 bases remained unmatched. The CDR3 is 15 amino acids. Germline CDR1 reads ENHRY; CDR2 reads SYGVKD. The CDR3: CAISELGTGGNGYTF. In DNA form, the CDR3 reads TGTGCCATCAGTGAGCTTGGGACAGGGGGCAATGGCTACACCTTC.

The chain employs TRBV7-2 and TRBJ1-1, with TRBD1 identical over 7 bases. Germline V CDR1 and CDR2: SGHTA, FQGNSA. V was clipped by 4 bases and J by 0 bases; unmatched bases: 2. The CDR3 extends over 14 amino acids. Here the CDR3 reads CASSSDRLNTEAFF. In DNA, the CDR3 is TGTGCCAGCAGCTCGGACAGGCTGAACACTGAAGCTTTCTTT.

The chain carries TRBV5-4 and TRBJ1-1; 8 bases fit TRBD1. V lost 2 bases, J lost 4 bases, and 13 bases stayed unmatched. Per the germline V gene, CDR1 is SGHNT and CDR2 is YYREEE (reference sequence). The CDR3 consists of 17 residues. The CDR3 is CASSLGQGRGGVTEAFF. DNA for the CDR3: TGTGCCAGCAGCTTAGGACAGGGAAGGGGCGGTGTCACTGAAGCTTTCTTT.

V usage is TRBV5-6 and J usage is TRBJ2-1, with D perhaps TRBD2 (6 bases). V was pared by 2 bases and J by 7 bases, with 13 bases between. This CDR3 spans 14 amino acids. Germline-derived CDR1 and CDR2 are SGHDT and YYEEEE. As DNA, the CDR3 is TGTGCCAGCAGCTTACAGCTTCGGGGGAATGAGCAGTTCTTC. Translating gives CASSLQLRGNEQFF.

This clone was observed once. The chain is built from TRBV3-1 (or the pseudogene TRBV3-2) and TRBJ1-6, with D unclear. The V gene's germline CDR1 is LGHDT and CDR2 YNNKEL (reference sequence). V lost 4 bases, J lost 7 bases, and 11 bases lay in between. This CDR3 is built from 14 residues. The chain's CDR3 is CASSLLALNSPLHF. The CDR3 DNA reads TGTGCCAGCAGCCTATTGGCATTAAATTCACCCCTCCACTTT.

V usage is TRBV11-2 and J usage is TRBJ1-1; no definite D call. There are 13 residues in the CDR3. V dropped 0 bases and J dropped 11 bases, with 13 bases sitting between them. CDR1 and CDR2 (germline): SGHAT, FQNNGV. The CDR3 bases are TGTGCCAGCAGCTTAGAAATGAGGGCCGGGGCTTTCTTT. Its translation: CASSLEMRAGAFF. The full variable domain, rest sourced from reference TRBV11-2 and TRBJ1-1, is EAGVAQSPRYKIIEKRQSVAFWCNPISGHATLYWYQQILGQGPKLLIQFQNNGVVDDSQLPKDRFSAERLKGVDSTLKIQPAKLEDSAVYLCASSLEMRAGAFFGQGTRLTVV.

Written as DNA, the CDR3 is TGTGCCAGCAGCGTGTATCAGGGGGAGAGCCCATCCAAGGGTATCTATGGCTACACCTTC. Amino acids: CASSVYQGESPSKGIYGYTF. The chain uses TRBV9 and TRBJ1-2; TRBD1 matches 7 bases. V was clipped by 2 bases and J by 4 bases; unmatched bases: 23. The CDR3 consists of 20 residues. Germline V gene lookup returns CDR1 SGDLS and CDR2 YYNGEE. Using reference TRBV9 and TRBJ1-2 for the parts outside the CDR3, the full variable domain is DSGVTQTPKHLITATGQRVTLRCSPRSGDLSVYWYQQSLDQGLQFLIQYYNGEERAKGNILERFSAQQFPDLHSELNLSSLELGDSALYFCASSVYQGESPSKGIYGYTFGSGTRLTVV.

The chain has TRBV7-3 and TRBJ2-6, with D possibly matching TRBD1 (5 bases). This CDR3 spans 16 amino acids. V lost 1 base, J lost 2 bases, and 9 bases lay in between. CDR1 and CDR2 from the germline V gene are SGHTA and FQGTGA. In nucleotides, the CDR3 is TGTGCCAGCAGCTTAAGAATAGGGGCTGGGGCCAACGTCCTGACTTTC. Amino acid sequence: CASSLRIGAGANVLTF.

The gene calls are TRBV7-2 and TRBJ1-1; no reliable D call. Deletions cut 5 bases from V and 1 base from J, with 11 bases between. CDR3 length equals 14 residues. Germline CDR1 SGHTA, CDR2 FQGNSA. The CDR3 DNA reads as TGTGCCAGCAGCCTCTCGTACAGGAACACTGAAGCTTTCTTT. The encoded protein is CASSLSYRNTEAFF.

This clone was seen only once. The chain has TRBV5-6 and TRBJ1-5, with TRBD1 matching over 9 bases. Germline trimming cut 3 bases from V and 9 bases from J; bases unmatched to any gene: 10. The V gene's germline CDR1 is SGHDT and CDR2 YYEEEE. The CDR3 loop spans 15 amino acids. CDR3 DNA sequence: TGTGCCAGCAGCTCGTCCCGGGACAGGGTTTTGCCCCAGCATTTT. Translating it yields CASSSSRDRVLPQHF.

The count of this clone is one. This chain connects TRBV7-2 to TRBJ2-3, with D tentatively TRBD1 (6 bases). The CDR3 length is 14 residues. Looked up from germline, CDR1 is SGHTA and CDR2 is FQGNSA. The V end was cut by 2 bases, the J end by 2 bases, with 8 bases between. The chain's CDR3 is CASSLRGNTDTQYF. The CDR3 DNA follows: TGTGCCAGCAGCTTAAGGGGGAACACAGATACGCAGTATTTT.

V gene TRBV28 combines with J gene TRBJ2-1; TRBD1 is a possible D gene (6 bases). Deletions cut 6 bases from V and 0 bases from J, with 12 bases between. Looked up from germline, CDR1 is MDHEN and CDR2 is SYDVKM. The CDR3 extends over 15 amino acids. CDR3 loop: CASRNTGSSYNEQFF. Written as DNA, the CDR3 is TGTGCCAGCAGAAACACAGGGAGCTCCTACAATGAGCAGTTCTTC.

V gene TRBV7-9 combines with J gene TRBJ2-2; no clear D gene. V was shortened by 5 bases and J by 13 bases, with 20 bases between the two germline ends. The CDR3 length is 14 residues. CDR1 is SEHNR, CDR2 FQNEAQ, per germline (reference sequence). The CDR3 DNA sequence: TGTGCCAGCAGCCCCACCGGGTTTTTGGGTTGGCTGTTTTTT. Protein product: CASSPTGFLGWLFF.

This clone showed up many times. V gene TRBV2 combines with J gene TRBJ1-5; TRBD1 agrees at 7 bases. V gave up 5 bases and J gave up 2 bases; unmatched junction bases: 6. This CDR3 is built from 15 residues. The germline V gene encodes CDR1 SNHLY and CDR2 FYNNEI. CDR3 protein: CASSRDSGGNQPQHF. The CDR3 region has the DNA TGTGCCAGCAGTCGGGACAGCGGAGGCAATCAGCCCCAGCATTTT.

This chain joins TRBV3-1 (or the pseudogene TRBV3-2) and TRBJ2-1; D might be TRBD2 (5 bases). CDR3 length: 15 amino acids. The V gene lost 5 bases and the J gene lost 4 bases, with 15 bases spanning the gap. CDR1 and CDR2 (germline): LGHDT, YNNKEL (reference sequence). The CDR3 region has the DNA TGTGCCAGCAGCTATGAAATGGGAGTTTACAATGAGCAGTTCTTC. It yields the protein CASSYEMGVYNEQFF.

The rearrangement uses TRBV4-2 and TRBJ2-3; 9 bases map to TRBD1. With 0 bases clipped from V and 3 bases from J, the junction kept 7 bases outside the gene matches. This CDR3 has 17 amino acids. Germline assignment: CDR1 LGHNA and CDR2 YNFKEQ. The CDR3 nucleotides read TGTGCCAGCAGCCAAGATATCGGGACAGGGAGTACAGATACGCAGTATTTT. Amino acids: CASSQDIGTGSTDTQYF.

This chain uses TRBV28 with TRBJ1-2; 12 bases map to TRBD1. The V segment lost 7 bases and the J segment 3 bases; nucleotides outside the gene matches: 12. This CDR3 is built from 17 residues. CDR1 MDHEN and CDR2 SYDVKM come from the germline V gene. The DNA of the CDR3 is TGTGCCAGCACTCCTGGGACAGGGGGCTCCCGTGACTATGGCTACACCTTC. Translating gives CASTPGTGGSRDYGYTF.

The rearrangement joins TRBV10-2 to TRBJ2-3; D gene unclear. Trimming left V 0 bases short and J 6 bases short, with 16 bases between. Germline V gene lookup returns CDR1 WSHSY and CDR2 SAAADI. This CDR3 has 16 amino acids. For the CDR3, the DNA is TGCGCCAGCAGTGAGTCGAAATCGTTTATGAGCGATACGCAGTATTTT. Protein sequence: CASSESKSFMSDTQYF.

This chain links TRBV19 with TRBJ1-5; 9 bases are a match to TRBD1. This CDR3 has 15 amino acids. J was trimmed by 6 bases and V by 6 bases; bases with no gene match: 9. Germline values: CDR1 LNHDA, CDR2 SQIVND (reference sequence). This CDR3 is CASRSGQGWRQPQHF. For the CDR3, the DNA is TGTGCCAGTAGGAGCGGACAGGGGTGGCGTCAGCCCCAGCATTTT.

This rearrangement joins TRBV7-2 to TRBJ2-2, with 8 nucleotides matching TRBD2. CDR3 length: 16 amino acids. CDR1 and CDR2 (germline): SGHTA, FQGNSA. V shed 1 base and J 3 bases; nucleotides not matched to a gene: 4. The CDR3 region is CASSLGTSRYTGELFF. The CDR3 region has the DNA TGTGCCAGCAGCTTAGGGACTAGCAGATACACCGGGGAGCTGTTTTTT.

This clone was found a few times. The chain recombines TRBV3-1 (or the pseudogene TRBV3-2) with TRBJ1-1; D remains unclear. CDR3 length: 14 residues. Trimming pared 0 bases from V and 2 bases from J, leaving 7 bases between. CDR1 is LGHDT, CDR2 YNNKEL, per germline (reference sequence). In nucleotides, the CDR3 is TGTGCCAGCAGCCAAGACAGCGCAAACACTGAAGCTTTCTTT. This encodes CASSQDSANTEAFF.